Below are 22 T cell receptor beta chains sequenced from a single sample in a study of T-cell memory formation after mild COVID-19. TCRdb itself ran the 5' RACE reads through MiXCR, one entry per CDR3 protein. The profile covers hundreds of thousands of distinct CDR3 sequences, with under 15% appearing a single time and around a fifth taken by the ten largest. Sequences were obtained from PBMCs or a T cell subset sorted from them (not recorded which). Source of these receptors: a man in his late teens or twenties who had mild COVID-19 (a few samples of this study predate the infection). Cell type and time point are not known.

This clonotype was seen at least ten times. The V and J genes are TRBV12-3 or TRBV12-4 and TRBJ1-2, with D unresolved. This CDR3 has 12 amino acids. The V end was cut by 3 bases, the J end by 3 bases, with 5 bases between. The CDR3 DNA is TGTGCCAGCAGTTTCTCCGACTATGGCTACACCTTC. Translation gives CASSFSDYGYTF.

CDR3 nucleotides: TGTGCCAGCAGCTTAGCGGCTTACTCTAATGAGCAGTTCTTC. Its protein is CASSLAAYSNEQFF. The J gene is TRBJ2-1, the V gene TRBV7-7; D uncertain. Trimming pared 0 bases from V and 7 bases from J, leaving 10 bases between. CDR3 length: 14 residues. Germline assignment: CDR1 SSHAT and CDR2 FNYEAQ (reference sequence).

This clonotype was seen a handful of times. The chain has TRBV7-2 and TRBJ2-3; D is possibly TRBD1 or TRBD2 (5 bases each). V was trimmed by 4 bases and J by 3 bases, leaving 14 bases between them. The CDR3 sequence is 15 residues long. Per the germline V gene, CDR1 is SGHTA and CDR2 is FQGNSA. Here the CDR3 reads CASSWGGRRTDTQYF. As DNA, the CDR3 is TGTGCCAGCAGCTGGGGCGGGCGGAGGACAGATACGCAGTATTTT.

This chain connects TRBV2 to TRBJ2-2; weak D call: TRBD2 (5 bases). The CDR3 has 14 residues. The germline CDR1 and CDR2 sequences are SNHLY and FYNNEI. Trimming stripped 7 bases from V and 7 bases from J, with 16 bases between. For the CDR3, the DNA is TGTGCCAGCACCGGAAGGGTTGGAGGCGGGGAGCTGTTTTTT. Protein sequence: CASTGRVGGGELFF.

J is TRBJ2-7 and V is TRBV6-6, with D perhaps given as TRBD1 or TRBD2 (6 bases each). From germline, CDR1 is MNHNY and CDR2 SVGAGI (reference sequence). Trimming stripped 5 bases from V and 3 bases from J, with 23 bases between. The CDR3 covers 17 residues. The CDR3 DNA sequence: TGTGCCAGCAGTCCCCACTCCGACGGGGGCGTCATCTACGAGCAGTACGTC. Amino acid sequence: CASSPHSDGGVIYEQYV.

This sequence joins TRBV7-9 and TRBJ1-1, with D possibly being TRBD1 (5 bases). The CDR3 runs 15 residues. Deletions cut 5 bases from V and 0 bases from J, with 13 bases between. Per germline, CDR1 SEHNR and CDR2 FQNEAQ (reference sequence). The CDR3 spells CASSPGWGLNTEAFF. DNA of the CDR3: TGTGCCAGCAGCCCCGGCTGGGGCCTGAACACTGAAGCTTTCTTT. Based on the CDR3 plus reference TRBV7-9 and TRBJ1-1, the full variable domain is DTGVSQNPRHKITKRGQNVTFRCDPISEHNRLYWYRQTLGQGPEFLTYFQNEAQLEKSRLLSDRFSAERPKGSFSTLEIQRTEQGDSAMYLCASSPGWGLNTEAFFGQGTRLTVV.

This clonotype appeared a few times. CDR3: CASSRWDVGELFF. CDR3 coding DNA: TGCGCCAGCAGCCGCTGGGACGTCGGGGAGCTGTTTTTT. This rearrangement joins TRBV4-3 to TRBJ2-2, with D perhaps TRBD1 or TRBD2 (5 bases each). The V and J ends lost 4 bases and 7 bases respectively, with 10 bases between them. The CDR3 covers 13 residues. CDR1 LGHNA and CDR2 YSLEER come from the germline V gene.

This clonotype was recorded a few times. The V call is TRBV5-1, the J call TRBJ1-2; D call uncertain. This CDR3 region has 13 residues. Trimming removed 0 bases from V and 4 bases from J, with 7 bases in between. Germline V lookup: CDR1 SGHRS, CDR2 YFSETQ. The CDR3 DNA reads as TGCGCCAGCAGCTTGGATCTACCCTATGGCTACACCTTC. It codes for CASSLDLPYGYTF.

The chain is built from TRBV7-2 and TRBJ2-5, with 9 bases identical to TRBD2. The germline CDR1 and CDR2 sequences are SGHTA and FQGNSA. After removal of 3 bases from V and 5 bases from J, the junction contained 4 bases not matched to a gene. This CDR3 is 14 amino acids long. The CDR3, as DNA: TGTGCCAGCAGCTTGGCGGGGGGGTGGGAGACCCAGTACTTC. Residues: CASSLAGGWETQYF.

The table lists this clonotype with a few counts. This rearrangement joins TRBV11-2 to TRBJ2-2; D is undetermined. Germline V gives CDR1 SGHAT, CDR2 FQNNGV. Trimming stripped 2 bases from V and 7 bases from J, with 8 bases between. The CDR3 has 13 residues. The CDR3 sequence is CASSLIVDGELFF. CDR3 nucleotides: TGTGCCAGCAGCTTAATTGTTGACGGGGAGCTGTTTTTT.

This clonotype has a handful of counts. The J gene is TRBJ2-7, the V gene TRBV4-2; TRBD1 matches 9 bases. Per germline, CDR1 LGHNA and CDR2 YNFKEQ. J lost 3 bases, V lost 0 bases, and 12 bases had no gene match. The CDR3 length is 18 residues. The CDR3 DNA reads TGTGCCAGCAGCCAAGAGAGGGCCGGGACAGGGTTGGGCTACGAGCAGTACTTC. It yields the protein CASSQERAGTGLGYEQYF.

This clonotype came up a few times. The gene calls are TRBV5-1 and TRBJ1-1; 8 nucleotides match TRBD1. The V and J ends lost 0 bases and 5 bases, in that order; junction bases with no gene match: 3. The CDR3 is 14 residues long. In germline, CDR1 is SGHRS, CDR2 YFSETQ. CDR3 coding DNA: TGCGCCAGCAGCTTGGGACAGGGGCTAACTGAAGCTTTCTTT. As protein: CASSLGQGLTEAFF.

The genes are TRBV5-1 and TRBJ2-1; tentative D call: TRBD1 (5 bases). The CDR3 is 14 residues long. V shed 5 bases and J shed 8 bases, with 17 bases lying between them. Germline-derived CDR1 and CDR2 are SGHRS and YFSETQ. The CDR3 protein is CASRDVRGQDEQFF. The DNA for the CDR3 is TGCGCCAGCAGGGACGTTAGGGGCCAGGATGAGCAGTTCTTC.

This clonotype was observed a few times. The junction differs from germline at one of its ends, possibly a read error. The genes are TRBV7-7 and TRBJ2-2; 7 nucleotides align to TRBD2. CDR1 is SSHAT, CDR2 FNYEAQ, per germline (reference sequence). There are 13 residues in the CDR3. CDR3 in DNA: TGTGCTAGCAGCTCAGGGAGGGGCGGGGAGCTGTTTTTT. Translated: CASSSGRGGELFF.

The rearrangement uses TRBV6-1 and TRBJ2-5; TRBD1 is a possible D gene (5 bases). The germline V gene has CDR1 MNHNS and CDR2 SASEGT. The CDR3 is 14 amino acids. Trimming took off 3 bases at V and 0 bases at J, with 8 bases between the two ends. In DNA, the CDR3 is TGTGCCAGCAGTGAGGCAGGGTACCAAGAGACCCAGTACTTC. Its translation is CASSEAGYQETQYF.

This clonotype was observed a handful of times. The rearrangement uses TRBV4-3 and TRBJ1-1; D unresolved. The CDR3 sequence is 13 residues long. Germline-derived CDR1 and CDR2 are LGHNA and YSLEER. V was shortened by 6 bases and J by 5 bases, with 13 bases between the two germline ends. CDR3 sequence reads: CASSPFLGTEAFF. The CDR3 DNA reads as TGCGCCAGCAGTCCCTTTCTAGGGACTGAAGCTTTCTTT.

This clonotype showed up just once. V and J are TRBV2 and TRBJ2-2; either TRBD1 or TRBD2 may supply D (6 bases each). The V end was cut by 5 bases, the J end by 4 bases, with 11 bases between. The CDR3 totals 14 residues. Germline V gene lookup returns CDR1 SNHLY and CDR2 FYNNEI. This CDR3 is CASSTEGGTGELFF. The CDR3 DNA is TGTGCCAGCAGTACCGAGGGGGGCACCGGGGAGCTGTTTTTT.

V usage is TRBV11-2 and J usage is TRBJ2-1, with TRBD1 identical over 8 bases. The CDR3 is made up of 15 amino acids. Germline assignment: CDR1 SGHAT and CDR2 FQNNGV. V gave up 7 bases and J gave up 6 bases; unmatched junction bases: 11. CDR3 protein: CASNDRGRRINEQFF. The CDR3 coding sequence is TGTGCCAGCAACGACAGGGGCCGACGGATCAATGAGCAGTTCTTC.

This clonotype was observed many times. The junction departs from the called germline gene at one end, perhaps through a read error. The CDR3 coding sequence is TGTGCCAGCAGCTTAGTACAGGTTTCCTATAATGAGCAGTTCTTC. It translates to CASSLVQVSYNEQFF. The chain joins TRBV7-2 to TRBJ2-1; perhaps TRBD1 as D (5 bases). The V gene's germline CDR1 is SGHTA and CDR2 FQGNSA. The CDR3 loop spans 15 amino acids.

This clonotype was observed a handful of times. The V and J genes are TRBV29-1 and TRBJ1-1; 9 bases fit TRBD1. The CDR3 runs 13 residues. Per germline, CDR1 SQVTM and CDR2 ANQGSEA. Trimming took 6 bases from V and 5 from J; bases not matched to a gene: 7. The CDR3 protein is CSVLGQGITEAFF. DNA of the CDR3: TGCAGCGTCCTGGGACAGGGAATTACTGAAGCTTTCTTT.

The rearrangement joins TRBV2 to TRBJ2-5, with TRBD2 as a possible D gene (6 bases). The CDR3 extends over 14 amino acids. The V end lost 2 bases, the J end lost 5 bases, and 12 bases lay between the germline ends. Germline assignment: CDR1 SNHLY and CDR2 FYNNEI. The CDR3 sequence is CASSERRERETQYF. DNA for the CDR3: TGTGCCAGCAGTGAAAGGAGGGAGCGGGAGACCCAGTACTTC.

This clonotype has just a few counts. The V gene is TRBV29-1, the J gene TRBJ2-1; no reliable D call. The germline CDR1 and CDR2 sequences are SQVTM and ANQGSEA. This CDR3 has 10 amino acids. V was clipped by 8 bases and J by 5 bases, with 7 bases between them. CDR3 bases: TGCAGCCTGGGGAACAATGAGCAGTTCTTC. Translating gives CSLGNNEQFF.